This is a list of T cell receptor beta chains from one sample in a study of control samples from healthy donors and cancer patients. Profiling relied on immunoSEQ multiplex PCR, and the TCRdb table lists in-frame clones only, not all of them. Of about 95,000 clones in the sample, 70% to 90% were seen once. Sequenced material: blood. These receptor sequences come from a man younger than 40 in good health. Each CDR3 is given with its conserved first and last residue. Each record gives: D gene, J gene, clone size, V gene, CDR3 protein, CDR3 DNA. A D gene is named only where the DNA matches it firmly. Some rows mark clone size as missing; the rest say once, few, many or name a class of expanded clone.

.	TRBJ1-4	.	TRBV5-8	CASSLTEIPFF	TGTGCCAGCAGCCTTACAGAGATTCCGTTTTTT
.	TRBJ1-4	.	TRBV2	CASSGRGANEKLFF	TGTGCCAGCAGTGGACGGGGGGCTAATGAAAAACTGTTTTTT
TRBD1	TRBJ2-1	.	TRBV12-3/TRBV12-4	CASGSRGRMVF	TGTGCCAGCGGATCAAGGGGGCGGATGGTCTTC
.	TRBJ2-5	.	TRBV29-1	CSVVPLSQETQYF	TGCAGCGTTGTCCCCCTCTCCCAAGAGACCCAGTACTTC
TRBD1	TRBJ1-5	.	TRBV19	CASSIRTGDQPQHF	TGTGCCAGTAGTATACGGACAGGGGACCAGCCCCAGCATTTT
.	TRBJ2-1	.	TRBV5-1	CASSLPQGTYNEQFF	TGCGCCAGCAGCTTGCCACAGGGTACCTACAATGAGCAGTTCTTC
.	TRBJ1-5	.	TRBV9	CASSKGGNQPQHF	TGTGCCAGCAGCAAAGGCGGCAATCAGCCCCAGCATTTT
.	TRBJ2-6	.	TRBV15	CATSRDYLSGANVLTF	TGTGCCACCAGCAGAGATTACCTCTCTGGGGCCAACGTCCTGACTTTC
.	TRBJ2-7	.	TRBV4-1	CASSQAVRGNYEQYF	TGCGCCAGCAGCCAAGCGGTCCGGGGAAATTACGAGCAGTACTTC
.	TRBJ1-6	.	TRBV5-6	CASSLGGWSYNSPLHF	TGTGCCAGCAGCTTAGGGGGATGGTCCTATAATTCACCCCTCCACTTT
.	TRBJ2-2	.	TRBV21-1	CASSKVVRGPSGGGRTPNTGELFF	TGTGCCAGCAGCAAAGTGGTGCGGGGCCCTAGTGGCGGGGGACGAACACCGAACACCGGGGAGCTGTTTTTT
.	TRBJ1-2	.	TRBV6-1	CASSEAITGFYGYTF	TGTGCCAGCAGTGAAGCCATCACAGGGTTCTATGGCTACACCTTC
.	TRBJ1-5	.	TRBV28	CASSFNQPQHF	TGTGCCAGCAGTTTTAATCAGCCCCAGCATTTT
TRBD1	TRBJ2-7	.	TRBV6-5	CASSGQVSNEQYF	TGTGCCAGCAGCGGACAGGTCTCCAACGAGCAGTACTTC
.	TRBJ1-2	.	TRBV27	CASSFIFHTGLHGGYTF	TGTGCCAGCAGTTTTATATTTCACACGGGGTTACATGGTGGCTACACCTTC
TRBD1	TRBJ1-1	.	TRBV5-1	CASSVGGGMVNTEAFF	TGCGCCAGCAGCGTAGGAGGGGGCATGGTGAACACTGAAGCTTTCTTT
.	TRBJ1-3	once	TRBV27	CASSSTWGGATGNTIYF	TGTGCCAGCAGTTCCACCTGGGGGGGGGCGACTGGAAACACCATATATTTT
TRBD1	TRBJ1-3	.	TRBV30	CAWSKNRGPGNTIYF	TGTGCCTGGAGTAAGAACAGGGGGCCTGGAAACACCATATATTTT
TRBD1	TRBJ1-6	.	TRBV28	CATQGGSDSPLHF	TGTGCCACCCAGGGGGGTAGTGATTCACCCCTCCACTTT
TRBD1	TRBJ1-1	.	TRBV2	CASTGQPMNTEAFF	TGTGCCAGCACGGGACAGCCCATGAACACTGAAGCTTTCTTT
.	TRBJ1-1	.	TRBV5-6	CASSLTGRGAFF	TGTGCCAGCAGCTTAACAGGGCGCGGAGCTTTCTTT
.	TRBJ2-7	.	TRBV5-6	CASSTRHEQYF	TGTGCCAGCAGCACACGCCACGAGCAGTACTTC
TRBD2	TRBJ2-3	once	TRBV5-1	CASSGTSGYYTDTQYF	TGCGCCAGCAGCGGGACTAGCGGGTACTACACAGATACGCAGTATTTT
TRBD1	TRBJ1-4	once	TRBV7-8	CASSPGTGQFNEKLFF	TGTGCCAGCAGCCCAGGGACAGGGCAGTTTAATGAAAAACTGTTTTTT
.	TRBJ2-7	few	TRBV24-1	CATSEGYEQYF	TGTGCCACCAGTGAAGGATACGAGCAGTACTTC
.	TRBJ1-1	many	TRBV5-1	CASSLEGVWTEAFF	TGCGCCAGCAGCTTGGAGGGGGTGTGGACTGAAGCTTTCTTT
.	TRBJ1-2	.	TRBV5-1	CASRYDTTYGYTF	TGCGCCAGCAGATATGACACGACCTATGGCTACACCTTC
TRBD1	TRBJ2-1	.	TRBV24-1	CATSDRRGQGAYEQFF	TGTGCCACCAGTGATCGAAGGGGACAGGGGGCCTATGAGCAGTTCTTC
TRBD1	TRBJ1-1	.	TRBV2	CASFVPGQGSNTEAFF	TGTGCCAGCTTCGTCCCGGGACAGGGATCGAACACTGAAGCTTTCTTT
.	TRBJ2-1	.	TRBV4-1	CASSQGLGMGQFF	TGCGCCAGCAGCCAAGGACTTGGGATGGGGCAGTTCTTC